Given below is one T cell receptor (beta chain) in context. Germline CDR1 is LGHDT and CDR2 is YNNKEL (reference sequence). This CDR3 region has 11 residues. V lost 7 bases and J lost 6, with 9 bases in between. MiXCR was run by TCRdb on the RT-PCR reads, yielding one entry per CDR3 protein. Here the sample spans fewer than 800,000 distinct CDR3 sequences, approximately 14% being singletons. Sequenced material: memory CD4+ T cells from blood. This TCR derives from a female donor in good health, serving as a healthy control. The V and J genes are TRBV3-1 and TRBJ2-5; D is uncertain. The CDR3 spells CASIRAKTQYF. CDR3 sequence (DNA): TGTGCCAGCATCCGGGCTAAGACCCAGTACTTC.